These T cell receptor beta chains were read from a single sample in a study of cytomegalovirus exposure and HLA in healthy donors. The table came from immunoSEQ multiplex PCR; TCRdb's copy has only in-frame clones and leaves some out. Of around 150,000 clones in the sample, approximately 75% were seen once. Input material: PBMCs. These receptors were taken from a man in his forties or fifties in good health and CMV-seropositive. CDR3s include the opening cysteine and the closing phenylalanine or tryptophan.

V: TRBV5-1
CDR3: CASSSLPAGSTDTQYF

V: TRBV5-1
CDR3: CASSTQGSTEAFF

V: TRBV5-4
CDR3: CASSPGQGAYTEAFF

V: TRBV5-1
CDR3: CASSSMTGAYEQYF

V: TRBV7-2
CDR3: CASSLVERQETQYF

V: TRBV5-4
CDR3: CASSADGLAISTGELFF

V: TRBV2
CDR3: CASSRTPARGNQPQHF

V: TRBV5-8
CDR3: CASSLRGGYTF

V: TRBV4-1
CDR3: CASSQDGTGLEQYF

V: TRBV12-5
CDR3: CASGLGPRRFF

V: TRBV27
CDR3: CASSKTGAGYGYTF

V: TRBV5-1
CDR3: CASSSAGNTIYF

V: TRBV5-5
CDR3: CASSLWVGQGQYF

V: TRBV11-3
CDR3: CASSWTGQGADEQFF

V: TRBV21-1
CDR3: CASREPHVRTGKEKLFF

V: TRBV7-2
CDR3: CASSWALAKNIQYF

V: TRBV4-1
CDR3: CASSQDHQGRNSPPHF

V: TRBV18
CDR3: CASSVSGSPGGETQYF

V: TRBV6-1
CDR3: CASSDRTGENTEAFF

V: TRBV6-1
CDR3: CASTPAGIQTQYF

V: TRBV11-2
CDR3: CASSRLTYEQYF

V: TRBV10-3
CDR3: CAISDSGLAGRGQETQYF

V: TRBV12-1
CDR3: CASSFFVSASTMTNTGELFF

V: TRBV29-1
CDR3: CSVEQGVRTDTQYF

V: TRBV6-6
CDR3: CASSYDRGAGYTEAFF